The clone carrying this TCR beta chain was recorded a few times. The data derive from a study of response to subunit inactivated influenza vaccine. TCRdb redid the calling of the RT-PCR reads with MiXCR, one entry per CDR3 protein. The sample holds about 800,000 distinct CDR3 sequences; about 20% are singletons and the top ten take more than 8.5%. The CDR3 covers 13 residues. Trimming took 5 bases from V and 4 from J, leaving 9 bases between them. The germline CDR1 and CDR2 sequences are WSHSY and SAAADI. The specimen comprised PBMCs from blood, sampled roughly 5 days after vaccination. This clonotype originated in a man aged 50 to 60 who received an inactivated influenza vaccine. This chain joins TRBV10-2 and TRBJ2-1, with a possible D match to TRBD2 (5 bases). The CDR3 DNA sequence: TGCGCCAGCAGTTGGACTGTATACAATGAGCAGTTCTTC. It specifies CASSWTVYNEQFF.